This T cell receptor beta chain was recovered during a study of T-cell memory formation after mild COVID-19. For the study at large: For the most part, TCR clusters were specific to one donor.

The 5'RACE method, run with constant-segment primers, produced TCR alpha and TCR beta cDNA libraries (carrying sample barcodes and UMIs). MiXCR, run by TCRdb on the 5' RACE reads, gives a single entry per CDR3 protein. The sample yields under 40,000 distinct CDR3 sequences, approximately 8.3% seen once. This clonotype was seen repeatedly, ten times or more. Its antigen is not identified. General study findings and limits: Whether day 37 second-wave clones are SARS-CoV-2-specific was not confirmed. A balance of CD4 and CD8 characterized clones contracting day 15 to 85, whereas later expanders leaned CD4+.

The CDR3 has 15 residues. Germline trimming cut 6 bases from V and 6 bases from J; bases unmatched to any gene: 5. This chain uses TRBV12-3 or TRBV12-4 with TRBJ2-1; 13 bases match TRBD2. The sequence derives from a man younger than 30 who had mild COVID-19 (a few samples of this study predate the infection). Cell type and time point are not known. The material sequenced was PBMCs or a T cell subset sorted from them (not recorded which). This CDR3 reads CASRSGTSGANEQFF. As DNA, the CDR3 is TGTGCCAGCAGGTCCGGGACTAGCGGGGCCAATGAGCAGTTCTTC.